This entry lists 5 T cell receptor beta chains sequenced from one sample in a study of CXCR3-negative and CXCR3-positive naive CD8 T cells. The authors made the TRB cDNA libraries by 5' RACE using UMI labels. TCRdb reanalyzed the 5' RACE reads, giving one entry per CDR3 protein sequence and no DNA. The repertoire table contains about 56,000 distinct CDR3 sequences. The sample taken for sequencing was memory CD8+ T cells from blood. These receptor sequences come from a human donor in good health. Some clones in this sample may be carry-over from other donors' samples.

This clonotype registers medium-sized by frequency. The chain has TRBV20-1 and TRBJ1-1; TCRdb picks TRBD1, but there is no DNA to check that call. Per germline, CDR1 DFQATT and CDR2 SNEGSKA (reference sequence). The CDR3 has 13 amino acids. The CDR3 spells CSAYGTGITEAFF.

V is TRBV7-9 and J is TRBJ1-5; TCRdb designates TRBD1, a call that cannot be tested without DNA. The length of the CDR3 is 16 residues. Germline loops: CDR1 SEHNR, CDR2 FQNEAQ (reference sequence). The CDR3 sequence: CGSSPPGQGYNQPQHF.

The gene calls are TRBV11-2 and TRBJ2-7; lacking DNA, the TRBD2 call made by TCRdb goes unchecked. CDR1 SGHAT and CDR2 FQNNGV come from the germline V gene. This CDR3 has 14 amino acids. The CDR3 sequence: CASSSTLAGAEQYF.

This chain connects TRBV28 to TRBJ1-5; as DNA is missing, the TRBD1 call by TCRdb cannot be tested. The V gene's germline CDR1 is MDHEN and CDR2 SYDVKM. This CDR3 contains 14 residues. The CDR3 sequence: CASSLQGGNQPQHF.

The chain recombines TRBV7-9 with TRBJ2-7; TCRdb's D call, TRBD2, is unchecked because there is no DNA. The length of the CDR3 is 14 residues. The germline CDR1 and CDR2 sequences are SEHNR and FQNEAQ (reference sequence). This CDR3 reads CASSPHLTSYEQYF.